A selection of T cell receptor beta chains follows, all from one sample in a study of cytomegalovirus exposure and HLA in healthy donors. Data came from immunoSEQ multiplex PCR; TCRdb stores just in-frame clones and leaves some out. The data hold some 110,000 clones, with 73% observed a single time. Sample: PBMCs. The receptors were gathered from a man in his 60s in good health and CMV-seropositive. Each CDR3 is given with its conserved first and last residue. A D gene is named only where the DNA matches it firmly. Rows may omit the clone size; those that give it use once, few, many or a size class.

V: TRBV6-5; size: -; D: -; J: TRBJ1-6; CDR3: CASSYVGRHSPLHF; DNA: TGTGCCAGCAGTTACGTAGGCAGGCATTCACCCCTCCACTTT
V: TRBV27; size: -; D: -; J: TRBJ2-3; CDR3: CASSLGGFPDTQYF; DNA: TGTGCCAGCAGTTTAGGAGGATTCCCAGATACGCAGTATTTT
V: TRBV10-3; size: -; D: -; J: TRBJ2-5; CDR3: CAISPTAQETQYF; DNA: TGTGCCATCAGCCCGACAGCTCAAGAGACCCAGTACTTC
V: TRBV27; size: -; D: -; J: TRBJ1-5; CDR3: CASSRSNQPQHF; DNA: TGTGCCAGCAGTCGTAGCAATCAGCCCCAGCATTTT
V: TRBV29-1; size: -; D: -; J: TRBJ2-7; CDR3: CSVDKGLDEQYF; DNA: TGCAGCGTTGATAAGGGGTTAGACGAGCAGTACTTC
V: TRBV14; size: -; D: -; J: TRBJ1-1; CDR3: CASSIRDKAFF; DNA: TGTGCCAGCTCAATCCGGGACAAAGCTTTCTTT
V: TRBV2; size: -; D: -; J: TRBJ1-1; CDR3: CASRVQVLYTEAFF; DNA: TGTGCCAGCAGGGTACAGGTTTTGTACACTGAAGCTTTCTTT
V: TRBV7-3; size: few; D: TRBD1; J: TRBJ1-1; CDR3: CASTYGQGNTEAFF; DNA: TGTGCCAGCACCTATGGACAGGGCAACACTGAAGCTTTCTTT
V: TRBV11-3; size: -; D: -; J: TRBJ2-7; CDR3: CASSLVSGREQYF; DNA: TGTGCCAGCAGCTTAGTATCCGGTCGCGAGCAGTACTTC
V: TRBV10-3; size: -; D: TRBD2; J: TRBJ2-3; CDR3: CATLAGGTDTQYF; DNA: TGTGCCACCTTAGCGGGGGGCACAGATACGCAGTATTTT
V: TRBV2; size: few; D: TRBD1; J: TRBJ1-2; CDR3: CASRRTGTGGHGYTF; DNA: TGTGCCAGCAGGAGAACCGGGACAGGGGGTCATGGCTACACCTTC
V: TRBV2; size: once; D: -; J: TRBJ2-5; CDR3: CASSRDLGIETQYF; DNA: TGTGCCAGCAGCCGGGACTTAGGGATTGAGACCCAGTACTTC
V: TRBV29-1; size: -; D: -; J: TRBJ2-1; CDR3: CSAHSEAEQFF; DNA: TGCAGCGCTCATAGCGAGGCTGAGCAGTTCTTC
V: TRBV10-1; size: -; D: -; J: TRBJ2-7; CDR3: CASILVDSQYF; DNA: TGCGCCAGCATCCTAGTGGACTCGCAGTACTTC
V: TRBV2; size: -; D: -; J: TRBJ1-1; CDR3: CASRQVPEAFF; DNA: TGTGCCAGCAGGCAGGTCCCTGAAGCTTTCTTT
V: TRBV2; size: few; D: TRBD1; J: TRBJ1-2; CDR3: CASRGSTGANYGYTF; DNA: TGTGCCAGCAGAGGATCGACAGGGGCCAACTATGGCTACACCTTC
V: TRBV28; size: once; D: TRBD1; J: TRBJ2-7; CDR3: CASSPTGAPVQYF; DNA: TGTGCCAGCAGCCCAACAGGGGCTCCGGTCCAGTACTTC
V: TRBV6-5; size: few; D: TRBD1; J: TRBJ1-2; CDR3: CASRQGASGYTF; DNA: TGTGCCAGCAGACAGGGGGCCAGTGGCTACACCTTC
V: TRBV6-6; size: -; D: TRBD2; J: TRBJ2-5; CDR3: CASSPGTRGQETQYF; DNA: TGTGCCAGCAGTCCCGGGACTAGAGGACAGGAGACCCAGTACTTC
V: TRBV5-4; size: -; D: TRBD2; J: TRBJ2-3; CDR3: CASSSGGLAGLDTQYF; DNA: TGTGCCAGCAGTTCGGGGGGGCTAGCGGGGTTAGATACGCAGTATTTT
V: TRBV28; size: -; D: TRBD1; J: TRBJ1-5; CDR3: CASSLGQYNQPQHF; DNA: TGTGCCAGCAGTTTGGGACAGTACAACCAGCCCCAGCATTTT
V: TRBV4-2; size: -; D: TRBD2; J: TRBJ2-4; CDR3: CASGQDGLAGGSYIQYF; DNA: TGTGCCAGCGGCCAGGATGGACTAGCGGGGGGGAGTTACATTCAGTACTTC
V: TRBV30; size: -; D: -; J: TRBJ2-5; CDR3: CAWRGSGKETQYF; DNA: TGTGCCTGGAGGGGGTCAGGGAAAGAGACCCAGTACTTC
V: TRBV2; size: -; D: -; J: TRBJ1-2; CDR3: CASSWDTNYGYTF; DNA: TGTGCCAGCAGTTGGGACACGAACTATGGCTACACCTTC
V: TRBV5-6; size: -; D: TRBD2; J: TRBJ2-5; CDR3: CASNLPGRGIVNETQYF; DNA: TGTGCCAGCAACCTTCCGGGGCGGGGGATTGTTAATGAGACCCAGTACTTC
V: TRBV7-7; size: -; D: -; J: TRBJ2-2; CDR3: CASSLVDSDTGELFF; DNA: TGTGCTAGCAGCTTAGTCGACAGCGACACCGGGGAGCTGTTTTTT
V: TRBV11-2; size: -; D: -; J: TRBJ2-7; CDR3: CASSLSSRATYEQYF; DNA: TGTGCCAGCAGCTTATCTTCCAGGGCCACCTACGAGCAGTACTTC
V: TRBV29-1; size: -; D: TRBD1; J: TRBJ1-1; CDR3: CSVVYAGGVEAFF; DNA: TGCAGCGTTGTCTATGCAGGGGGAGTGGAAGCTTTCTTT
V: TRBV5-1; size: -; D: -; J: TRBJ1-1; CDR3: CASSLDSYTEAFF; DNA: TGCGCCAGCAGCTTGGACAGCTACACTGAAGCTTTCTTT
V: TRBV15; size: -; D: -; J: TRBJ1-6; CDR3: CATSRDRVQGSSYNSPLHF; DNA: TGTGCCACCAGCAGAGATCGGGTTCAGGGTAGCTCCTATAATTCACCCCTCCACTTT
V: TRBV7-2; size: -; D: -; J: TRBJ1-4; CDR3: CASSPSRRNEKLFF; DNA: TGTGCCAGCAGCCCCAGTAGGCGGAATGAAAAACTGTTTTTT
V: TRBV29-1; size: -; D: -; J: TRBJ1-2; CDR3: CSVPKSGFGYTF; DNA: TGCAGCGTTCCCAAGAGCGGGTTTGGCTACACCTTC
V: TRBV9; size: -; D: -; J: TRBJ2-7; CDR3: CASSVNRAIGEQYF; DNA: TGTGCCAGCAGCGTAAACAGGGCAATAGGCGAGCAGTACTTC
V: TRBV2; size: -; D: -; J: TRBJ1-6; CDR3: CASGRLGNNSPLHF; DNA: TGTGCCAGCGGCCGACTTGGCAATAATTCACCCCTCCACTTT
V: TRBV29-1; size: -; D: -; J: TRBJ2-7; CDR3: CSVAEALPYEQYF; DNA: TGCAGCGTTGCGGAGGCACTACCCTACGAGCAGTACTTC
V: TRBV7-8; size: -; D: TRBD2; J: TRBJ2-7; CDR3: CASSLRSLAGGEQYF; DNA: TGTGCCAGCAGCTTACGCAGCCTAGCGGGGGGAGAGCAGTACTTC
V: TRBV5-1; size: -; D: TRBD1; J: TRBJ2-7; CDR3: CASSLIGQGADEQYF; DNA: TGCGCCAGCAGCTTAATTGGACAGGGGGCCGACGAGCAGTACTTC
V: TRBV7-9; size: -; D: -; J: TRBJ1-2; CDR3: CSSSLDSGDYGYTF; DNA: TGTTCCAGCAGCTTGGACTCCGGTGACTATGGCTACACCTTC
V: TRBV6-1; size: few; D: -; J: TRBJ2-2; CDR3: CASSEQFTGELFF; DNA: TGTGCCAGCAGTGAACAGTTCACCGGGGAGCTGTTTTTT
V: TRBV7-9; size: -; D: -; J: TRBJ1-3; CDR3: CASSLKPSSGNTIYF; DNA: TGTGCCAGCAGCTTAAAGCCGAGCTCTGGAAACACCATATATTTT
V: TRBV6-1; size: -; D: -; J: TRBJ1-5; CDR3: CASTLSGGPQHF; DNA: TGTGCCAGCACCTTGTCCGGCGGGCCCCAGCATTTT
V: TRBV7-2; size: -; D: TRBD1; J: TRBJ1-3; CDR3: CASSFGTGGTGNTIYF; DNA: TGTGCCAGCAGCTTCGGGACAGGAGGGACTGGAAACACCATATATTTT
V: TRBV30; size: few; D: TRBD2; J: TRBJ2-6; CDR3: CAWSPRWGTKASGANVLTF; DNA: TGTGCCTGGAGTCCCCGGTGGGGGACTAAAGCCTCTGGGGCCAACGTCCTGACTTTC
V: TRBV11-3; size: -; D: -; J: TRBJ2-1; CDR3: CASSLGKGAAEQFF; DNA: TGTGCCAGCAGCTTAGGTAAAGGCGCGGCTGAGCAGTTCTTC
V: TRBV5-1; size: -; D: TRBD1; J: TRBJ2-3; CDR3: CASSAGQVMTDTQYF; DNA: TGCGCCAGCAGCGCGGGACAGGTGATGACAGATACGCAGTATTTT
V: TRBV9; size: -; D: TRBD2; J: TRBJ2-3; CDR3: CASSIGGATDTQYF; DNA: TGTGCCAGCAGCATCGGGGGGGCTACAGATACGCAGTATTTT
V: TRBV5-1; size: -; D: -; J: TRBJ1-6; CDR3: CASSLTTRSADSPLHF; DNA: TGCGCCAGCAGCTTAACCACGCGGTCAGCGGATTCACCCCTCCACTTT
V: TRBV19; size: -; D: TRBD1; J: TRBJ1-2; CDR3: CASTLDLGQNYGYTF; DNA: TGTGCCAGTACTCTCGATTTGGGACAGAACTATGGCTACACCTTC
V: TRBV11-2; size: -; D: -; J: TRBJ1-1; CDR3: CASSLDRGEAFF; DNA: TGTGCCAGCAGCTTAGATCGGGGTGAAGCTTTCTTT
V: TRBV9; size: -; D: TRBD2; J: TRBJ2-3; CDR3: CASSVAGGGQDTQYF; DNA: TGTGCCAGCAGCGTAGCCGGGGGGGGCCAGGATACGCAGTATTTT
V: TRBV7-3; size: -; D: -; J: TRBJ2-3; CDR3: CASSVQGTTDTQYF; DNA: TGTGCCAGCAGCGTACAGGGTACCACAGATACGCAGTATTTT
V: TRBV5-4; size: -; D: TRBD2; J: TRBJ2-1; CDR3: CASSLDGSGEYNEQFF; DNA: TGTGCCAGCAGCTTGGATGGTAGCGGGGAATACAATGAGCAGTTCTTC
V: TRBV28; size: -; D: -; J: TRBJ1-2; CDR3: CASSLPPSRGNGYTF; DNA: TGTGCCAGCAGTTTACCCCCCAGTAGGGGCAATGGCTACACCTTC
V: TRBV7-2; size: -; D: TRBD1; J: TRBJ2-7; CDR3: CASSPRQGWYEQYF; DNA: TGTGCCAGCAGCCCCCGACAGGGATGGTACGAGCAGTACTTC
V: TRBV7-9; size: -; D: TRBD1; J: TRBJ1-6; CDR3: CASSLSEWGTGEGSPLHF; DNA: TGTGCCAGCAGTCTCTCCGAGTGGGGGACAGGGGAAGGATCACCCCTCCACTTT
V: TRBV19; size: -; D: TRBD1; J: TRBJ2-2; CDR3: CASSPGTAWFDGELFF; DNA: TGTGCCAGTAGCCCCGGGACAGCCTGGTTCGACGGGGAGCTGTTTTTT
V: TRBV9; size: -; D: -; J: TRBJ2-5; CDR3: CASSPEYARKTQYF; DNA: TGTGCCAGCAGCCCAGAGTATGCGAGGAAGACCCAGTACTTC